These 29 T cell receptor beta chains came from one sample sequenced in a study of blood T cell repertoires in COVID-19. The assay was immunoSEQ multiplex PCR, and TCRdb's table has in-frame clones only and misses some. The sample includes 100,000 to 150,000 clones, roughly four fifths of them seen just once. Sample: peripheral blood. These receptors came from a man in his thirties or forties with COVID-19, enrolled during active disease.

This chain connects TRBV30 to TRBJ2-3, with D hard to call. This CDR3 has 13 amino acids. Germline values: CDR1 GTSNPN, CDR2 SVGIG (reference sequence). The ends were cut back, 0 bases at V and 0 bases at J, with 4 bases in the middle. The CDR3 loop reads CAWSVTSTDTQYF. DNA of the CDR3: TGTGCCTGGAGTGTGACTAGCACAGATACGCAGTATTTT.

There are a few counts of this clone. The chain combines TRBV30 with TRBJ2-7; a possible D gene is TRBD1 (5 bases). Trimming removed 8 bases from V and 3 bases from J, with 17 bases in between. The germline gives CDR1 GTSNPN, CDR2 SVGIG (reference sequence). The CDR3 runs to 13 residues. CDR3 in amino acids: CAGAPDSSYEQYF. The CDR3 bases are TGTGCCGGGGCCCCAGATTCAAGCTACGAGCAGTACTTC.

The V and J genes are TRBV7-9 and TRBJ1-1; weak D call: TRBD1 (5 bases). This CDR3 spans 15 amino acids. The V end lost 5 bases, the J end lost 6 bases, and 19 bases lay between the germline ends. The germline gives CDR1 SEHNR, CDR2 FQNEAQ (reference sequence). The CDR3 coding sequence is TGTGCCAGCAGCGCCCTAGGTGGGGGGGAGGCTGAAGCTTTCTTT. Its protein is CASSALGGGEAEAFF.

The CDR3 sequence is CASSLPTGTQYF. Here the CDR3 DNA reads TGTGCCAGCAGTTTACCCACAGGGACCCAGTACTTC. This chain joins TRBV28 and TRBJ2-5, with D possibly matching TRBD1 (5 bases). V lost 2 bases, J lost 7 bases, and 8 bases lay in between. Germline CDR1 and CDR2: MDHEN and SYDVKM. The CDR3 consists of 12 residues.

J is TRBJ1-2 and V is TRBV4-1; D gene unclear. This CDR3 is 17 amino acids long. Trimming removed 0 bases from V and 4 bases from J, with 18 bases in between. The germline V gene encodes CDR1 MGHRA and CDR2 YSYEKL. The CDR3 DNA reads TGCGCCAGCAGCCAAGAGAGGTCGGTAGGCGTTGGCTATGGCTACACCTTC. As protein: CASSQERSVGVGYGYTF.

This chain uses TRBV6-5 with TRBJ1-1; D call uncertain. Germline CDR1 MNHEY, CDR2 SVGAGI. This CDR3 has 15 amino acids. Trimming cost V 5 bases and J 0 bases, with 13 bases left between them. Here the CDR3 DNA reads TGTGCCAGCAGTCCCTCCGCCAGGTTGAACACTGAAGCTTTCTTT. Translating gives CASSPSARLNTEAFF.

J is TRBJ1-5 and V is TRBV18, with 10 bases aligning to TRBD1. The CDR3 has 17 residues. V lost 2 bases, J lost 7 bases, and 11 bases stayed unmatched. Germline lookup yields CDR1 KGHSH and CDR2 LQKENI. The CDR3 coding sequence is TGTGCCAGCTCACCAGGAGACAGGGGGCGCGTGTTACAGCCCCAGCATTTT. Encoded protein: CASSPGDRGRVLQPQHF.

This chain connects TRBV9 to TRBJ2-2; 10 nucleotides match TRBD2. The CDR3 has 16 amino acids. The germline V gene encodes CDR1 SGDLS and CDR2 YYNGEE. V lost 0 bases, J lost 4 bases, and 3 bases stayed unmatched. CDR3 loop: CASSVDLAGATGELFF. In DNA form, the CDR3 reads TGTGCCAGCAGCGTAGATCTAGCGGGAGCCACCGGGGAGCTGTTTTTT.

This chain connects TRBV9 to TRBJ2-5, with TRBD2 identical over 11 bases. Germline values: CDR1 SGDLS, CDR2 YYNGEE. This CDR3 has 15 residues. V lost 3 bases and J lost 5; bases outside the gene matches: 6. The CDR3 DNA is TGTGCCAGCAGCGCCTTAGCGGGGGGGCAGGAGACCCAGTACTTC. Translation gives CASSALAGGQETQYF. Together with reference TRBV9 and TRBJ2-5, the CDR3 gives the full variable domain: DSGVTQTPKHLITATGQRVTLRCSPRSGDLSVYWYQQSLDQGLQFLIQYYNGEERAKGNILERFSAQQFPDLHSELNLSSLELGDSALYFCASSALAGGQETQYFGPGTRLLVL.

V and J are TRBV10-3 and TRBJ1-1; D unresolved. Germline V gives CDR1 ENHRY, CDR2 SYGVKD. The CDR3 spans 12 residues. Trimming pared 5 bases from V and 8 bases from J, leaving 12 bases between. CDR3 DNA sequence: TGTGCCATCAGTCCCGGGAGCCCAGAAGCTTTCTTT. This translates into CAISPGSPEAFF.

The J gene is TRBJ2-7, the V gene TRBV2; TRBD1 matches at 9 bases. The CDR3 has 13 amino acids. Losses at the gene ends were 6 bases for V and 2 bases for J; bases not matched to a gene: 2. The germline V gene has CDR1 SNHLY and CDR2 FYNNEI. The CDR3 loop is CASSRDRAYEQYF. CDR3 nucleotide sequence: TGTGCCAGCAGCCGGGACAGGGCCTACGAGCAGTACTTC.

This clone is medium-sized (0.01 to 0.1%) within its sample. The chain couples TRBV19 to TRBJ2-7; the match to TRBD1 covers 8 bases. Germline loops: CDR1 LNHDA, CDR2 SQIVND (reference sequence). J gave up 7 bases and V 5 bases, and 10 bases lay outside the gene matches. CDR3 size: 14 residues. The CDR3, as DNA: TGTGCCAGTAGTCACAGGGGGAACTTATGGGAGCAGTACTTC. It yields the protein CASSHRGNLWEQYF.

V usage is TRBV13 and J usage is TRBJ1-2; D gene unclear. The CDR3 length is 15 residues. Germline assignment: CDR1 PRHDT and CDR2 FYEKMQ (reference sequence). Trimming left V 2 bases short and J 4 bases short, with 14 bases between. Here the CDR3 reads CASSLRGMAFYGYTF. CDR3 DNA sequence: TGTGCCAGCAGCTTACGAGGGATGGCCTTCTATGGCTACACCTTC.

This clone has a single count. CDR3 sequence (DNA): TGTGCCAGCAGCTCCCGGGGGGACAGGGGGTTTGAAAAACTGTTTTTT. Translating it yields CASSSRGDRGFEKLFF. The rearrangement uses TRBV7-9 and TRBJ1-4; 11 nucleotides align to TRBD1. The CDR3 spans 16 residues. Looked up from germline, CDR1 is SEHNR and CDR2 is FQNEAQ (reference sequence). Trimming cost V 4 bases and J 7 bases; bases outside gene matches: 8.

This rearrangement joins TRBV5-1 to TRBJ1-2; D is perhaps TRBD1 (6 bases). There are 12 residues in the CDR3. Between the trimmed V and J ends, which lost 4 bases and 8 bases, there was a span of 12 bases. Germline V CDR1 and CDR2: SGHRS, YFSETQ. CDR3 bases: TGCGCCAGCAGCGGAACAGGGCCCGGCTACACCTTC. It is translated as CASSGTGPGYTF.

DNA for the CDR3: TGTGCCATCAGTGTGGCAGGGGGGTCCTACGAGCAGTACTTC. Protein product: CAISVAGGSYEQYF. The chain is built from TRBV10-3 and TRBJ2-7; D possibly corresponds to TRBD1 (7 bases). Germline values: CDR1 ENHRY, CDR2 SYGVKD. CDR3 length equals 14 residues. Trimming left V 4 bases short and J 1 base short, with 11 bases between.

The chain is built from TRBV18 and TRBJ2-1; 7 bases match TRBD1. The J segment lost 4 bases and the V segment lost 0 bases, leaving 12 bases of the junction unmatched. CDR1 and CDR2 (germline): KGHSH, LQKENI. The CDR3 sequence is 18 residues long. The DNA for the CDR3 is TGTGCCAGCTCACCACCAGGGACAGATAGCAGGGTTTACAATGAGCAGTTCTTC. Translated, it gives CASSPPGTDSRVYNEQFF.

This clone was recorded once. The chain recombines TRBV30 with TRBJ2-5, with 7 bases aligning to TRBD2. Unmatched junction bases numbered 8, after V lost 2 bases and J lost 2 bases. Germline lookup yields CDR1 GTSNPN and CDR2 SVGIG (reference sequence). The CDR3 loop spans 15 amino acids. The CDR3 region is CAWSFGGGGQETQYF. CDR3 nucleotide sequence: TGTGCCTGGAGTTTTGGCGGGGGAGGGCAAGAGACCCAGTACTTC.

This clone was seen once. The rearrangement uses TRBV10-3 and TRBJ1-5; maybe TRBD1 (6 bases). The germline gives CDR1 ENHRY, CDR2 SYGVKD. The CDR3 contains 15 residues. Trimming cost V 3 bases and J 5 bases, with 14 bases left between them. CDR3 in amino acids: CAISDTQGTDQPQHF. The CDR3 bases are TGTGCCATCAGTGACACACAGGGAACCGATCAGCCCCAGCATTTT.

The V call is TRBV28, the J call TRBJ1-2; D is unclear. CDR1 and CDR2 (germline): MDHEN, SYDVKM. This CDR3 has 14 amino acids. Trimming removed 2 bases at V and 0 bases at J, with 7 bases between. The CDR3 region is CASSLVPANYGYTF. The DNA for the CDR3 is TGTGCCAGCAGTTTAGTCCCGGCTAACTATGGCTACACCTTC.

DNA for the CDR3: TGTGCCAGCAGCGTAACAGTCTCTGGAAACACCATATATTTT. As protein: CASSVTVSGNTIYF. The chain combines TRBV14 with TRBJ1-3; no firm D call. The ends were cut back, 5 bases at V and 0 bases at J, with 8 bases in the middle. The CDR3 is 14 residues long. Germline V gives CDR1 SGHDN, CDR2 FVKESK.

The rearrangement uses TRBV6-5 and TRBJ1-3; a weak D match, TRBD1 (5 bases). CDR3 length equals 15 residues. Germline V CDR1 and CDR2: MNHEY, SVGAGI. Between the trimmed V and J ends, which lost 5 bases and 4 bases, there was a span of 15 bases. The CDR3: CASSRDSTRGNTIYF. CDR3 bases: TGTGCCAGCAGTAGGGACTCTACGAGGGGAAACACCATATATTTT.

This rearrangement joins TRBV28 to TRBJ2-2, with D possibly matching TRBD2 (5 bases). CDR1 is MDHEN, CDR2 SYDVKM, per germline. V was clipped by 6 bases and J by 1 base, with 6 bases between them. The CDR3 is made up of 13 amino acids. DNA for the CDR3: TGTGCCAGCAGCACTAGGAACACCGGGGAGCTGTTTTTT. Translated: CASSTRNTGELFF.

The CDR3 DNA is TGTGCCTGGAACGGGGTGGGTGGCTATGGCTACACCTTC. Translated: CAWNGVGGYGYTF. The genes are TRBV30 and TRBJ1-2; D unclear. Looked up from germline, CDR1 is GTSNPN and CDR2 is SVGIG (reference sequence). CDR3 length equals 13 residues. V was shortened by 4 bases and J by 4 bases, with 13 bases between the two germline ends. The whole variable domain, remainder taken from reference TRBV30 and TRBJ1-2, is SQTIHQWPATLVQPVGSPLSLECTVEGTSNPNLYWYRQAAGRGLQLLFYSVGIGQISSEVPQNLSASRPQDRQFILSSKKLLLSDSGFYLCAWNGVGGYGYTFGSGTRLTVV.

V is TRBV28 and J is TRBJ1-2, with D possibly matching TRBD1 (6 bases). The V gene's germline CDR1 is MDHEN and CDR2 SYDVKM. The CDR3 has 14 residues. Trimming cost V 5 bases and J 3 bases, with 13 bases left between them. CDR3 amino acids: CASSPRTVYYGYTF. The CDR3 DNA reads as TGTGCCAGCAGTCCCCGGACAGTTTACTATGGCTACACCTTC.

The chain is built from TRBV6-1 and TRBJ2-7; 7 nucleotides agree with TRBD1. This CDR3 comprises 14 residues. Germline V gives CDR1 MNHNS, CDR2 SASEGT. Unmatched junction bases numbered 0, after V lost 1 base and J lost 0 bases. In nucleotides, the CDR3 is TGTGCCAGCAGTGAAGGACAGGGCTCCTACGAGCAGTACTTC. It yields the protein CASSEGQGSYEQYF.

The chain carries TRBV12-5 and TRBJ1-1; D gene unclear. There are 11 residues in the CDR3. V dropped 10 bases and J dropped 3 bases, with 9 bases sitting between them. Germline CDR1 reads LGHNT; CDR2 reads FRNRAP. The CDR3 here is CATTADTEAFF. The CDR3 region has the DNA TGTGCTACAACGGCGGACACTGAAGCTTTCTTT.

CDR3 protein: CASSLLSHGTGENNEQFF. The CDR3 DNA is TGTGCCAGCAGTTTACTCTCTCACGGGACAGGGGAAAACAATGAGCAGTTCTTC. This sequence joins TRBV28 and TRBJ2-1, with 10 bases lining up with TRBD1. CDR1 and CDR2 from the germline V gene are MDHEN and SYDVKM. V lost 2 bases, J lost 5 bases, and 12 bases stayed unmatched. This CDR3 is built from 18 residues. Using reference TRBV28 and TRBJ2-1 for the parts outside the CDR3, the full variable domain is DVKVTQSSRYLVKRTGEKVFLECVQDMDHENMFWYRQDPGLGLRLIYFSYDVKMKEKGDIPEGYSVSREKKERFSLILESASTNQTSMYLCASSLLSHGTGENNEQFFGPGTRLTVL.

This chain links TRBV4-1 with TRBJ1-1, with TRBD1 identical over 8 bases. The CDR3 consists of 15 residues. CDR1 and CDR2 (germline): MGHRA, YSYEKL. Germline trimming cut 4 bases from V and 0 bases from J; bases unmatched to any gene: 4. The chain's CDR3 is CASSPRQGLNTEAFF. CDR3 sequence (DNA): TGCGCCAGCAGCCCTCGACAGGGGCTGAACACTGAAGCTTTCTTT.